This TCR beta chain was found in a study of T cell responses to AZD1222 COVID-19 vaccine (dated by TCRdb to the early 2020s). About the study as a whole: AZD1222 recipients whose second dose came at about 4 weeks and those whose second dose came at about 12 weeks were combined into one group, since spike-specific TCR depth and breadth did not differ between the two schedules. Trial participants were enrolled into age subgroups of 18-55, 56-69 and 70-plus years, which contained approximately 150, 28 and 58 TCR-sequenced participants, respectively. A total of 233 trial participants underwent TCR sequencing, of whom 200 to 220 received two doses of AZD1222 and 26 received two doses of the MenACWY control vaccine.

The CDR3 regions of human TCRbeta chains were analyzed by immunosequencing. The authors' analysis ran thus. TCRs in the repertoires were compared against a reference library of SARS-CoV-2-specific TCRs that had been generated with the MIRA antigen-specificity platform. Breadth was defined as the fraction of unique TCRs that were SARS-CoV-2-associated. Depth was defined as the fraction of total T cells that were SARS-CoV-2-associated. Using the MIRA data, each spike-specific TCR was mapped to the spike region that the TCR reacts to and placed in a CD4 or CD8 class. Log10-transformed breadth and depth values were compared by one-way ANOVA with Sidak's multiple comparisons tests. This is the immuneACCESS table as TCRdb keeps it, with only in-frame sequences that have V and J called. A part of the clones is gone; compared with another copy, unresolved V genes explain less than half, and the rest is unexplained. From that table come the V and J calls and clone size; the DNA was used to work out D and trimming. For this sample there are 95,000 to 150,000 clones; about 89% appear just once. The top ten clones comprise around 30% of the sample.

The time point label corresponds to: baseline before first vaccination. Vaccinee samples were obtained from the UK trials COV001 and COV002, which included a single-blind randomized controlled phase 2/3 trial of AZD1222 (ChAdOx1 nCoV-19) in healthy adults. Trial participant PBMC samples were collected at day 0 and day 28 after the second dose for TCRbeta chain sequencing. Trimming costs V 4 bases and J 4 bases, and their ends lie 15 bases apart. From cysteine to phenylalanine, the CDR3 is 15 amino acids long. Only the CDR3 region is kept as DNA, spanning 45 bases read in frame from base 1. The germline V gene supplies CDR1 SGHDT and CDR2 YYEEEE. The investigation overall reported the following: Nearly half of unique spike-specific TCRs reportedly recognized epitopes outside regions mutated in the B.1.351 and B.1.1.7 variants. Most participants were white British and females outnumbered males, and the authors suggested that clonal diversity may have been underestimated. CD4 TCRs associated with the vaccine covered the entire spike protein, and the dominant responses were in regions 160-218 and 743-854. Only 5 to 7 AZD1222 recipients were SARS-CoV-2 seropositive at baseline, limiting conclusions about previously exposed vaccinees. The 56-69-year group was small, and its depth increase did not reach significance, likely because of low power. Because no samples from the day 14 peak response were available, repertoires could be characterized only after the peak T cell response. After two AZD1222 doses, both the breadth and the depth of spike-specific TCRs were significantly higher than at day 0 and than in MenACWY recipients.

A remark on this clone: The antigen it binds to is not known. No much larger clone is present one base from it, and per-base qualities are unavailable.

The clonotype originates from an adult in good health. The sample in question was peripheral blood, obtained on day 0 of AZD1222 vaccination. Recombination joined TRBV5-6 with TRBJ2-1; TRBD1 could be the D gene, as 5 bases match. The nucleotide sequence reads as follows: TGTGCCAGCAGCAGGCAGGGCGACGGGTACAATGAGCAGTTCTTC. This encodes CASSRQGDGYNEQFF.